Shown below are 9 T cell receptor beta chains from a single sample sequenced in a study of OX40 agonist ivuxolimab in advanced cancers. Measured with immunoSEQ multiplex PCR; TCRdb has only the in-frame clones, and not every one. The sample includes around 77,000 clones, around 87% seen only once; the top ten take 0.94%. This sample comprised CD4+ or CD8+ T cells sorted from blood, obtained in a trial of the OX40 agonist ivuxolimab. These receptors came from an adult with an advanced solid tumor such as melanoma, head and neck, liver or kidney cancer.

This chain uses TRBV11-3 with TRBJ1-3; D unclear. Germline CDR1 SGHNT, CDR2 YENEEA. The CDR3 covers 16 residues. V lost 5 bases and J lost 0, with 14 bases in between. The CDR3 reads CASSHPDVLSGNTIYF. The CDR3 DNA reads TGTGCCAGCAGCCACCCGGACGTTCTCTCTGGAAACACCATATATTTT.

This clone has just one count. The chain recombines TRBV11-3 with TRBJ2-1, with unresolved D. The CDR3 length is 12 residues. The V gene's germline CDR1 is SGHNT and CDR2 YENEEA. V lost 1 base, J lost 7 bases, and 5 bases lay in between. In DNA form, the CDR3 reads TGTGCCAGCAGCTTAGTTTCAAATGAGCAGTTCTTC. Amino acids: CASSLVSNEQFF.

This clone has just one count. V gene TRBV6-1 combines with J gene TRBJ2-3; 7 bases fit TRBD1. Per germline, CDR1 MNHNS and CDR2 SASEGT. The CDR3 is made up of 18 amino acids. V gave up 2 bases and J gave up 4 bases; unmatched junction bases: 15. CDR3 residues: CASSESGTESRSSDTQYF. In DNA, the CDR3 is TGTGCCAGCAGTGAATCGGGGACAGAAAGTAGATCCTCAGATACGCAGTATTTT.

The V and J genes are TRBV10-3 and TRBJ2-1; no firm D call. Germline-derived CDR1 and CDR2 are ENHRY and SYGVKD. The CDR3 has 14 residues. V was shortened by 8 bases and J by 0 bases, with 11 bases between the two germline ends. CDR3 region: CAIGNPSSYNEQFF. DNA of the CDR3: TGTGCCATCGGGAACCCCAGCTCCTACAATGAGCAGTTCTTC.

The CDR3 spells CASSDRGVTDTQYF. The CDR3 region has the DNA TGTGCCAGCAGTGACCGGGGGGTCACAGATACGCAGTATTTT. This chain links TRBV6-1 with TRBJ2-3, with TRBD2 matching 7 bases. Unmatched junction bases numbered 2, after V lost 3 bases and J lost 2 bases. The CDR3 length is 14 residues. Germline CDR1 reads MNHNS; CDR2 reads SASEGT.

In its sample, this clone was seen once. V gene TRBV7-2 combines with J gene TRBJ2-3; D not resolved. CDR1 and CDR2 from the germline V gene are SGHTA and FQGNSA. Trimming left V 1 base short and J 1 base short, with 9 bases between. CDR3 length equals 15 residues. The CDR3 spells CASSLGSGRTDTQYF. The CDR3 bases are TGTGCCAGCAGCTTAGGATCAGGCCGCACAGATACGCAGTATTTT. Complete variable domain (other parts from reference TRBV7-2 and TRBJ2-3): GAGVSQSPSNKVTEKGKDVELRCDPISGHTALYWYRQSLGQGLEFLIYFQGNSAPDKSGLPSDRFSAERTGGSVSTLTIQRTQQEDSAVYLCASSLGSGRTDTQYFGPGTRLTVL.

The chain uses TRBV9 and TRBJ1-1; no reliable D call. The length of the CDR3 is 16 residues. In germline, CDR1 is SGDLS, CDR2 YYNGEE. V lost 4 bases, J lost 3 bases, and 19 bases lay in between. CDR3 region: CASSPGLSLGDTEAFF. In nucleotides, the CDR3 is TGTGCCAGCAGCCCTGGGCTTTCCCTCGGGGACACTGAAGCTTTCTTT.

The CDR3 protein is CASSPARGVDSPLHF. CDR3 DNA: TGTGCCAGCTCACCAGCAAGGGGGGTAGATTCACCCCTCCACTTT. The chain combines TRBV18 with TRBJ1-6; D may be TRBD1 (6 bases). This CDR3 contains 15 residues. The V gene's germline CDR1 is KGHSH and CDR2 LQKENI. Trimming took off 2 bases at V and 8 bases at J, with 13 bases between the two ends.

The rearrangement joins TRBV5-1 to TRBJ1-4, with D perhaps matching TRBD1 (6 bases). The CDR3 is 15 amino acids. Germline CDR1 is SGHRS and CDR2 is YFSETQ. V was pared by 3 bases and J by 6 bases, with 15 bases between. The CDR3 nucleotides are TGCGCCAGCAGCTGGAGGGGGGCGAGGGATGAAAAACTGTTTTTT. Translation gives CASSWRGARDEKLFF. Looking up the rest from reference TRBV5-1 and TRBJ1-4 gives the full variable domain: KAGVTQTPRYLIKTRGQQVTLSCSPISGHRSVSWYQQTPGQGLQFLFEYFSETQRNKGNFPGRFSGRQFSNSRSEMNVSTLELGDSALYLCASSWRGARDEKLFFGSGTQLSVL.